A single sample gave rise to the 14 T cell receptor beta chains below, sequenced in a study of OX40 agonist ivuxolimab in advanced cancers. Libraries were prepared by immunoSEQ multiplex PCR; TCRdb keeps only in-frame clonotypes and omits some of them. The sample has some 98,000 clones; around 85% are singletons. The specimen comprised CD4+ or CD8+ T cells sorted from blood, sampled in a trial of the OX40 agonist ivuxolimab. The origin of the receptors is an adult with an advanced solid tumor such as melanoma, head and neck, liver or kidney cancer.

In DNA form, the CDR3 reads TGTGCCAGCAGTCGGCCTGGGGACAGCTCCTACGAGCAGTACTTC. Protein product: CASSRPGDSSYEQYF. This chain links TRBV6-6 with TRBJ2-7; 7 positions match TRBD1. This CDR3 has 15 residues. Germline V CDR1 and CDR2: MNHNY, SVGAGI (reference sequence). J lost 0 bases, V lost 5 bases, and 7 bases had no gene match.

This clone was observed a few times. CDR3 sequence: CARPGGRRGSSYEQYF. Written as DNA, the CDR3 is TGTGCTCGTCCAGGAGGGCGGAGGGGTTCGTCCTACGAGCAGTACTTC. The chain couples TRBV12-5 to TRBJ2-7; a weak D match, TRBD2 (6 bases). The V end lost 11 bases, the J end lost 1 base, and 24 bases lay between the germline ends. CDR1 and CDR2 from the germline V gene are LGHNT and FRNRAP. This CDR3 has 16 residues.

The rearrangement uses TRBV12-5 and TRBJ2-3; D uncertain. V was cut by 4 bases and J by 6 bases, with 8 bases left in between. The CDR3 consists of 12 residues. Germline CDR1 reads LGHNT; CDR2 reads FRNRAP. Written as DNA, the CDR3 is TGTGCTAGTGGTTCCGGTCACGATACGCAGTATTTT. Amino acid sequence: CASGSGHDTQYF. Full variable domain (outside the CDR3, taken from reference TRBV12-5 and TRBJ2-3): DARVTQTPRHKVTEMGQEVTMRCQPILGHNTVFWYRQTMMQGLELLAYFRNRAPLDDSGMPKDRFSAEMPDATLATLKIQPSEPRDSAVYFCASGSGHDTQYFGPGTRLTVL.

The rearrangement uses TRBV30 and TRBJ2-1; D unresolved. V dropped 0 bases and J dropped 10 bases, with 7 bases sitting between them. Germline CDR1 GTSNPN, CDR2 SVGIG (reference sequence). The length of the CDR3 is 11 residues. CDR3 in amino acids: CAWSVFGEQFF. The CDR3 bases are TGTGCCTGGAGTGTATTCGGAGAGCAGTTCTTC.

The J gene is TRBJ1-2, the V gene TRBV11-2; D is possibly TRBD1 (5 bases). V lost 5 bases, J lost 8 bases, and 15 bases lay in between. CDR1 and CDR2 (germline): SGHAT, FQNNGV. The CDR3 totals 13 residues. The CDR3 region is CASSRLPGTGYTF. The CDR3 nucleotides are TGTGCCAGCAGCCGACTCCCCGGGACCGGCTACACCTTC.

V and J are TRBV15 and TRBJ2-5; the D is unclear. Per germline, CDR1 LNHNV and CDR2 YYDKDF (reference sequence). CDR3 length: 14 residues. Trimming took off 8 bases at V and 5 bases at J, with 18 bases between the two ends. CDR3 loop: CATLLPAIPETQYF. The DNA of the CDR3 is TGTGCCACCCTCCTTCCAGCGATACCGGAGACCCAGTACTTC.

Only a few counts were recorded for this clone. The V gene is TRBV13, the J gene TRBJ2-7; 7 nucleotides line up with TRBD2. The CDR3 has 14 residues. Germline V gene lookup returns CDR1 PRHDT and CDR2 FYEKMQ (reference sequence). V lost 7 bases and J lost 6; bases outside the gene matches: 12. CDR3 sequence reads: CASTHRTRRSEQYF. The CDR3 DNA sequence: TGTGCCAGCACCCATAGGACTAGAAGGAGCGAGCAGTACTTC.

This clone was seen at least ten times. The chain links TRBV20-1 to TRBJ2-5, with a weak D call TRBD2 (5 bases). Germline loops: CDR1 DFQATT, CDR2 SNEGSKA (reference sequence). The CDR3 is made up of 11 amino acids. V shed 3 bases and J shed 5 bases, with 7 bases lying between them. DNA for the CDR3: TGCAGTGCTAGTAGGGAGGAGACCCAGTACTTC. This translates into CSASREETQYF.

The chain has TRBV11-1 and TRBJ2-3, with 7 bases lining up with TRBD1. Germline V gene data show CDR1 as SGHAT and CDR2 as FQDESV (reference sequence). The trim removed 5 bases at V and 3 bases at J, leaving 8 bases unmatched. This CDR3 is 15 amino acids long. CDR3 region: CASSPRQGWTDTQYF. CDR3 DNA sequence: TGTGCCAGCAGCCCCCGACAGGGTTGGACAGATACGCAGTATTTT.

The V and J genes are TRBV7-8 and TRBJ1-3; D may be TRBD1 (5 bases). Germline V gene sequence: CDR1 SGHVS, CDR2 FQNEAQ. V was shortened by 5 bases and J by 4 bases, with 33 bases between the two germline ends. The length of the CDR3 is 21 residues. CDR3 sequence: CASSRAMGQATFNFPGNTIYF. The CDR3 DNA follows: TGTGCCAGCAGCCGAGCTATGGGGCAGGCGACCTTTAATTTTCCCGGAAACACCATATATTTT.

The rearrangement joins TRBV20-1 to TRBJ1-1; no reliable D call. CDR1 is DFQATT, CDR2 SNEGSKA, per germline (reference sequence). The CDR3 loop spans 11 amino acids. The chain's CDR3 is CRSAAGTEAFF. Written as DNA, the CDR3 is TGCAGGTCTGCCGCCGGCACTGAAGCTTTCTTT.

This chain links TRBV10-3 with TRBJ1-1; D not certain. V was clipped by 2 bases and J by 0 bases, with 4 bases between them. The CDR3 has 13 residues. Germline V gives CDR1 ENHRY, CDR2 SYGVKD. In DNA, the CDR3 is TGTGCCATCAGTGAGGCGGTGAACACTGAAGCTTTCTTT. It encodes CAISEAVNTEAFF.

CDR3 in DNA: TGTGCCAGCAGTGAAAACTTGGGGACAGTTGGCGGCTACACCTTC. Translated: CASSENLGTVGGYTF. The V call is TRBV6-1, the J call TRBJ1-2; 7 bases map to TRBD1. CDR3 length: 15 residues. Germline V lookup: CDR1 MNHNS, CDR2 SASEGT. V lost 2 bases, J lost 8 bases, and 11 bases stayed unmatched.

This clone turned up a few times. The chain couples TRBV4-3 to TRBJ1-6, with 7 bases lining up with TRBD1. The CDR3 consists of 14 residues. Germline-derived CDR1 and CDR2 are LGHNA and YSLEER. The V and J ends lost 4 bases and 8 bases, in that order; junction bases with no gene match: 5. CDR3 amino acids: CASSLDREDSPLHF. The CDR3 DNA follows: TGCGCCAGCAGCCTCGACAGGGAGGATTCACCCCTCCACTTT.